The next 17 T cell receptor beta chains were all read from a single sample in a study of CD8+ T cells in alopecia areata. On the basis of CD4, CD8alpha, NKG2D, NKG2ACE and other markers, pooled cutaneous lymph node cells were sorted. RNA extraction and reverse transcription yielded cDNA as sequencing template. This table comes from immunoSEQ multiplex PCR, and its TCRdb copy is limited to in-frame clones, with some not included. In total the sample includes 270,000 or so clones, none of them seen once. The specimen was CD4+ T cells sorted from a lymph node. These TCRs come from a C3H/HeJ mouse with alopecia areata. This strain's MHC haplotype is H2-k.

This clone was observed a few times. The listed genes are named as in mouse. From the germline J gene comes the end of the CDR3, since the read stops 4 residues before it. The gene calls are TRBV29 and TRBJ2-7; D might be TRBD2 (5 bases). V shed 6 bases and J shed 0 bases, with 12 bases lying between them. The germline V gene has CDR1 MSHET and CDR2 SYDVDS. The CDR3 covers 14 residues. The DNA read from the CDR3 is TGTGCTAGCAGCCCGGATGGGGTCTCCTAT. This encodes CASSPDGVSY. The complete CDR3 protein is CASSPDGVSYEQYF.

About this clone: These gene names are mouse names. The read terminates 4 residues before the CDR3 end, so the remaining end is supplied by the germline J gene. V usage is TRBV5 and J usage is TRBJ2-7; 8 bases match TRBD2. The CDR3 runs 13 residues. The trim removed 3 bases at V and 3 bases at J, leaving 1 base unmatched. CDR1 is LGHNA, CDR2 YNLKQL, per germline (reference sequence). The CDR3 DNA, read in part, is TGTGCCAGCAGCCATGGGGGGGTCTAT. It codes for CASSHGGVY. The full CDR3 is CASSHGGVYEQYF.

This clone was observed a few times. Any gene name here is a mouse gene name. The read ends 4 residues before the CDR3 terminus; that terminus is restored from the germline J gene. The chain uses TRBV13-1 and TRBJ2-5; 10 bases align to TRBD2. Germline V gives CDR1 NSHNY, CDR2 SYGAGN. This CDR3 comprises 14 residues. The part of the CDR3 DNA that was read is TGTGCCAGCAGTGATCGGGACTGGGGAGAC. Amino acids: CASSDRDWGD. The whole CDR3 sequence reads CASSDRDWGDTQYF.

This clone was found a few times. The genes and germline here are from mouse. The read halts 4 residues ahead of the CDR3 end, with the missing end drawn from the germline J gene. The rearrangement joins TRBV14 to TRBJ2-7, with TRBD1 matching 8 bases. Per the germline V gene, CDR1 is SGHDT and CDR2 is FRDEAV. CDR3 length equals 13 residues. CDR3 region: CASSLGTGDEQYF. Partial CDR3 DNA: TGTGCCAGCAGTTTAGGGACAGGCGAT.

With regard to this clone: Genes and germline are mouse. The read falls 4 residues short of the CDR3 end, and the missing part is taken from the germline J gene. The V gene is TRBV13-1, the J gene TRBJ2-3; 7 nucleotides line up with TRBD1. The germline gives CDR1 NSHNY, CDR2 SYGAGN. This CDR3 has 15 amino acids. Trimming took 2 bases from V and 2 from J; bases not matched to a gene: 5. Incomplete CDR3 DNA: TGTGCCAGCAGTGAGAGACAGGGTGATGCAGAA. Residues: CASSERQGDAE. In full, the CDR3 reads CASSERQGDAETLYF.

This clone was picked up a small number of times. Gene names are mouse gene names. The observed sequence ends 4 residues before the CDR3 terminus, with the missing tail filled in from the germline J gene. V usage is TRBV13-1 and J usage is TRBJ2-3; perhaps TRBD2 as D (7 bases). The V and J ends lost 2 bases and 0 bases respectively, with 13 bases between them. This CDR3 spans 16 amino acids. The germline V gene encodes CDR1 NSHNY and CDR2 SYGAGN. CDR3 DNA, as far as it was read: TGTGCCAGCAGTGAAGTCCTGGGGGCTAGTGCAGAA. Amino acid sequence: CASSEVLGASAE. The whole CDR3 sequence reads CASSEVLGASAETLYF.

This clone has a count of ten or more. Gene names are mouse gene names. Other DNA sequences within the sample encode an identical CDR3. CDR3 DNA, as far as it was read: TGTGCCAGCAGTGACAGTAACCAAGAC. It yields the protein CASSDSNQD. The whole CDR3 is CASSDSNQDTQYF. V gene TRBV13-1 combines with J gene TRBJ2-5, with D uncertain. The read stops 4 residues short of the end of the CDR3; the missing end is completed from the germline J gene. Trimming removed 2 bases from V and 0 bases from J, with 4 bases in between. Looked up from germline, CDR1 is NSHNY and CDR2 is SYGAGN. This CDR3 spans 13 amino acids.

Worth noting for this clone: Germline and genes: mouse. The CDR3 end falls 4 residues outside the read, so it is completed with the germline J gene. This chain joins TRBV14 and TRBJ2-5, with 9 bases fitting TRBD1. The germline CDR1 and CDR2 sequences are SGHDT and FRDEAV. The J segment lost 1 base and the V segment lost 4 bases, leaving 4 bases of the junction unmatched. The CDR3 has 15 amino acids. This chain's CDR3 is CASSPTGGYQDTQYF. Partial CDR3 DNA: TGTGCCAGCAGTCCAACAGGGGGCTACCAAGAC.

A note on this clone: Gene names are mouse gene names. The CDR3 DNA, read in part, is TGTGCCAGCAGTGAGGTCTGGGGGAGTCAAAAC. Translating gives CASSEVWGSQN. The entire CDR3 protein is CASSEVWGSQNTLYF. The chain employs TRBV13-1 and TRBJ2-4; 7 bases align to TRBD2. Coverage ceases 4 residues before the CDR3 finishes, and the germline J gene fills in the end. CDR3 length: 15 amino acids. Germline V gives CDR1 NSHNY, CDR2 SYGAGN. The ends lost 2 bases at V and 0 bases at J; junction bases unmatched: 3.

On this clone itself: The genes and germline here are from mouse. The read terminates 4 residues ahead of where the CDR3 ends, so the germline J gene completes it. This chain links TRBV12-2 with TRBJ2-5; D may be TRBD1 (6 bases). V lost 1 base to trimming and J lost 3 bases, with 10 bases between them. Germline-derived CDR1 and CDR2 are SGHLS and HYDKME. CDR3 length equals 14 residues. The sequenced CDR3 bases are TGTGCCAGCTCTCTTCGGGACAAACAAGAC. This translates into CASSLRDKQD. From start to end, the CDR3 is CASSLRDKQDTQYF.

This clone was seen a handful of times. The listed genes are named as in mouse. The CDR3 extends 4 residues past the end of the read, so its final part is completed from the germline J gene. This chain uses TRBV31 with TRBJ2-1; D is unresolved. Trimming stripped 0 bases from V and 3 bases from J, with 9 bases between. The CDR3 has 14 residues. Germline V gene sequence: CDR1 GKSSPN, CDR2 SITVG. The CDR3 DNA, read in part, is TGTGCCTGGAGTCTAGGCAGGATCTATGCT. It specifies CAWSLGRIYA. The full CDR3 reads CAWSLGRIYAEQFF. The whole variable domain, remainder taken from reference TRBV31 and TRBJ2-1, is AQTIHQWPVAEIKAVGSPLSLGCTIKGKSSPNLYWYWQATGGTLQQLFYSITVGQVESVVQLNLSASRPKDDQFILSTEKLLLSHSGFYLCAWSLGRIYAEQFFGPGTRLTVL.

As to this clone: Mouse germline and gene names are used. The read ends 4 residues shy of where the CDR3 ends; the end is completed using the germline J gene. The V gene is TRBV13-3, the J gene TRBJ1-2; D is possibly TRBD1 (5 bases). From germline, CDR1 is NNHDY and CDR2 SYVADS. This CDR3 has 14 amino acids. V was cut by 0 bases and J by 4 bases, with 10 bases left in between. CDR3 region: CASSDGREGSDYTF. CDR3 DNA, as far as it was read: TGTGCCAGCAGTGATGGCAGGGAGGGCTCC.

Details on this clone: Gene and germline names: mouse. The read ends 4 residues shy of where the CDR3 ends; the end is completed using the germline J gene. This rearrangement joins TRBV13-2 to TRBJ1-2, with 10 bases identical to TRBD1. The V segment lost 6 bases and the J segment 4 bases; nucleotides outside the gene matches: 6. The germline gives CDR1 NNHNN, CDR2 SYGAGS (reference sequence). The CDR3 sequence is 14 residues long. This chain's CDR3 is CASARDRGGSDYTF. The DNA read from the CDR3 is TGTGCCAGCGCCCGGGACAGGGGTGGCTCC.

In this sample, this clone turned up a few times. The gene symbols are mouse symbols. The read finishes 4 residues shy of the CDR3 end, and the germline J gene is used to complete it. Other DNA sequences from this sample encode an identical CDR3 as well. This chain links TRBV19 with TRBJ2-3; 7 bases fit TRBD1. This CDR3 contains 13 residues. Germline CDR1 FNHDT, CDR2 SITEND (reference sequence). The J segment lost 4 bases and the V segment lost 4 bases, leaving 3 bases of the junction unmatched. The CDR3 sequence is CASSPTGTETLYF. CDR3 bases read: TGTGCCAGCAGTCCGACAGGGACAGAA.

In regard to this clone: Germline and genes here are mouse. The read stops 4 residues short of the end of the CDR3; the missing end is completed from the germline J gene. This chain uses TRBV13-1 with TRBJ1-1; a possible D gene is TRBD1 (5 bases). The CDR3 has 14 residues. Germline CDR1 reads NSHNY; CDR2 reads SYGAGN. The sequenced CDR3 bases are TGTGCCAGCAGTGATAAGACTGGGGGGAGA. Translation gives CASSDKTGGR. The full-length CDR3 reads as CASSDKTGGREVFF.

This clone was counted a few times. No DNA is shown, since the ends of the CDR3 on it are uncertain; the CDR3 is the one TCRdb lists. Genes and germline come from the mouse. This sequence joins TRBV23 and TRBJ1-6; TRBD1, the table's D call, was not compared with the DNA. TRBJ1-6 is labeled an ORF, and its function is uncertain. From germline, CDR1 is KGHTA and CDR2 FQNQQP. The CDR3 spans 17 residues, counting both ends. CDR3 in amino acids: CAPAVNTDSSYNSPLYF.

This clone was detected many times. The genes and germline here are from mouse. The CDR3 protein is CTCSAQGAINSPLYF. The sequenced CDR3 bases are TGCACCTGCAGTGCTCAGGGGGCGATTAATTCGCCC. V gene TRBV1 combines with J gene TRBJ1-6; 8 bases map to TRBD1. Read coverage stops 3 residues before the CDR3 terminus; the germline J gene supplies the remainder. TRBJ1-6 is an open reading frame, and its role is uncertain. The CDR3 spans 15 residues. The ends lost 3 bases at V and 6 bases at J; junction bases unmatched: 4. Germline values: CDR1 NSQYPW, CDR2 LRSPGD (reference sequence).